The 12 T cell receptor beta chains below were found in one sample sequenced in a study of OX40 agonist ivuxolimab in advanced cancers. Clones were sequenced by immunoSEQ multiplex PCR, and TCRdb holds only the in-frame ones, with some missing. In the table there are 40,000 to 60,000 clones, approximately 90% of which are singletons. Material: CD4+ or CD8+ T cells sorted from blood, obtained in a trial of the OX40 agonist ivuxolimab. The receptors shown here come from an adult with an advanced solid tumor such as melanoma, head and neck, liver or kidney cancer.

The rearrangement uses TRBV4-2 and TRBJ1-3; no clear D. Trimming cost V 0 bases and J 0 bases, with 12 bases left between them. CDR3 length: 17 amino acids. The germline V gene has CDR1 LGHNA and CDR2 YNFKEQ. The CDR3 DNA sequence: TGTGCCAGCAGCCAAGATACCGGACCGAGCTCTGGAAACACCATATATTTT. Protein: CASSQDTGPSSGNTIYF.

CDR3 region: CASSLGAGGEQFF. The CDR3 DNA reads as TGTGCCAGCTCACTAGGAGCGGGAGGCGAGCAGTTCTTC. The V gene is TRBV18, the J gene TRBJ2-1; 9 nucleotides agree with TRBD2. Germline CDR1 and CDR2: KGHSH and LQKENI. The ends lost 4 bases at V and 10 bases at J; junction bases unmatched: 5. CDR3 length equals 13 residues.

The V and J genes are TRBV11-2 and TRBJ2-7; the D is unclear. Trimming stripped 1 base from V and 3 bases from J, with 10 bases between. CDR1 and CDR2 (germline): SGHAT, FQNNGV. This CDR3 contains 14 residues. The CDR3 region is CASSLVTGDYEQYF. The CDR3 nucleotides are TGTGCCAGCAGCTTAGTCACGGGTGACTACGAGCAGTACTTC.

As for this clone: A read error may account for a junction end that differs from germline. DNA for the CDR3: TGTGCCAGCTCCGTCGCCAGCAGCCGAAAATTGAATTTC. Amino acid sequence: CASSVASSRKLNF. The genes are TRBV28 and TRBJ2-7; D unclear. The CDR3 is 13 residues long. Germline assignment: CDR1 MDHEN and CDR2 SYDVKM.

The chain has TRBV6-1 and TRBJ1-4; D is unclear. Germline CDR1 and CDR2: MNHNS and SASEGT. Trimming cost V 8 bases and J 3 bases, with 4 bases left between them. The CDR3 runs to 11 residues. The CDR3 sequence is CASVANEKLFF. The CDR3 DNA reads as TGTGCCAGCGTAGCTAATGAAAAACTGTTTTTT.

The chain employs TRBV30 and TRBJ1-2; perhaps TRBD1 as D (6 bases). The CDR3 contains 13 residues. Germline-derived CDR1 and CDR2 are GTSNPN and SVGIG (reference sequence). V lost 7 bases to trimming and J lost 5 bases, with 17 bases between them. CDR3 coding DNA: TGTGCCTCCCGTATGGGGGCGGAGTATGGCTACACCTTC. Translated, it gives CASRMGAEYGYTF.

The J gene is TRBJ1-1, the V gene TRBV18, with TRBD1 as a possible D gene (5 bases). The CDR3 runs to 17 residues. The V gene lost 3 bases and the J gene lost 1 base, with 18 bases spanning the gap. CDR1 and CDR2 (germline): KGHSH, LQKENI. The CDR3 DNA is TGTGCCAGCTCACCCCTGGGGCTCGACGGAGGGAACACTGAAGCTTTCTTT. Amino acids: CASSPLGLDGGNTEAFF.

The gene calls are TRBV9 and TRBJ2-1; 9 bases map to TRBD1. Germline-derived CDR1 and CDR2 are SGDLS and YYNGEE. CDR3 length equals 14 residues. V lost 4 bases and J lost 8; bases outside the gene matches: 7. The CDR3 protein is CASSLRTGAYEQFF. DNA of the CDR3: TGTGCCAGCAGCTTACGGACAGGGGCTTATGAGCAGTTCTTC.

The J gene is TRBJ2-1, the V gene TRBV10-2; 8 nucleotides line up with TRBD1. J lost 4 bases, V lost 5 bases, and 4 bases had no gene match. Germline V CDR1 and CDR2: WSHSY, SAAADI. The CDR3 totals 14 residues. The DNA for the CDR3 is TGCGCCAGCAGTCCCAGGGGGCTGTACAATGAGCAGTTCTTC. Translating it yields CASSPRGLYNEQFF.

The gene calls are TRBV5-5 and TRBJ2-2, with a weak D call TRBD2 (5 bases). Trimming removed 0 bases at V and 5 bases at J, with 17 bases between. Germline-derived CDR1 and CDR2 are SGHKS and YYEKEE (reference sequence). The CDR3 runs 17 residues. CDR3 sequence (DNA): TGTGCCAGCAGCTTGGTTTTCACCTCAACGGGGACCGGGGAGCTGTTTTTT. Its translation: CASSLVFTSTGTGELFF.

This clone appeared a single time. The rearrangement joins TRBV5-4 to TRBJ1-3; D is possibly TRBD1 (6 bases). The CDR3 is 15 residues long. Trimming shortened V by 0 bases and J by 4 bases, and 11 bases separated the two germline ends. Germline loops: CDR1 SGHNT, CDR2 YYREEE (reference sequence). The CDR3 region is CASSLDPGEGNTIYF. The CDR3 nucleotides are TGTGCCAGCAGCTTGGATCCAGGGGAGGGAAACACCATATATTTT. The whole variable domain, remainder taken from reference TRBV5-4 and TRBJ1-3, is ETGVTQSPTHLIKTRGQQVTLRCSSQSGHNTVSWYQQALGQGPQFIFQYYREEENGRGNFPPRFSGLQFPNYSSELNVNALELDDSALYLCASSLDPGEGNTIYFGEGSWLTVV.

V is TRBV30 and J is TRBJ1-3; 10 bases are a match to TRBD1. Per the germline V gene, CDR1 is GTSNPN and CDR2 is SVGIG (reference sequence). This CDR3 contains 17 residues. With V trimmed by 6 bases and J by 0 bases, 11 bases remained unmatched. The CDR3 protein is CACHPGTGASSGNTIYF. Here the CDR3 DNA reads TGTGCCTGCCATCCCGGGACAGGGGCGAGCTCTGGAAACACCATATATTTT. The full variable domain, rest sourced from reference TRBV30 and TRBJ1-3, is SQTIHQWPATLVQPVGSPLSLECTVEGTSNPNLYWYRQAAGRGLQLLFYSVGIGQISSEVPQNLSASRPQDRQFILSSKKLLLSDSGFYLCACHPGTGASSGNTIYFGEGSWLTVV.